This entry lists 27 T cell receptor beta chains sequenced from one sample in a study of neurological immune-mediated disorders. Time point defined: longitudinal time-point 2. One entry per CDR3 protein, called by TCRdb with MiXCR from the 5' RACE reads. The repertoire holds about 90,000 distinct CDR3 sequences, roughly an eighth seen once, with about 4.6% in the top ten. The sample was PBMCs. The receptors derive from a female donor with HTLV-1-associated myelopathy (HAM/TSP).

This clonotype was seen many times. The rearrangement joins TRBV9 to TRBJ1-1, with 7 bases lining up with TRBD1. J was trimmed by 3 bases and V by 4 bases; bases with no gene match: 9. The CDR3 extends over 15 amino acids. CDR1 SGDLS and CDR2 YYNGEE come from the germline V gene. The CDR3 DNA follows: TGTGCCAGCAGCCCTCCCAGGGGGGTGGACACTGAAGCTTTCTTT. Its translation: CASSPPRGVDTEAFF.

In its sample, this clonotype was seen many times. V is TRBV24-1 and J is TRBJ2-7, with TRBD1 as a possible D gene (5 bases). This CDR3 has 14 amino acids. Between the trimmed V and J ends, which lost 4 bases and 3 bases, there was a span of 12 bases. CDR1 is KGHDR, CDR2 SFDVKD, per germline. CDR3 sequence reads: CATSESGRGYEQYF. CDR3 bases: TGTGCCACCAGTGAATCCGGTAGGGGCTACGAGCAGTACTTC.

This clonotype was found many times. V gene TRBV20-1 combines with J gene TRBJ2-3; tentatively, D is TRBD1 (5 bases). V was trimmed by 7 bases and J by 1 base, leaving 12 bases between them. Germline V gene data show CDR1 as DFQATT and CDR2 as SNEGSKA (reference sequence). The CDR3 is 13 amino acids. CDR3 nucleotide sequence: TGCAGTGTTCAGGACACTCGCACAGATACGCAGTATTTT. It encodes CSVQDTRTDTQYF.

The rearrangement links TRBV6-6 to TRBJ2-1; 10 bases map to TRBD2. This CDR3 has 15 residues. V trimming: 8 bases; J trimming: 4 bases; junction bases outside the gene matches: 8. Germline CDR1 reads MNHNY; CDR2 reads SVGAGI (reference sequence). CDR3 sequence reads: CASGESGGAYNEQFF. CDR3 DNA sequence: TGTGCCAGCGGCGAAAGCGGGGGGGCGTACAATGAGCAGTTCTTC.

This clonotype was seen repeatedly, ten times or more. CDR3 in amino acids: CASSFFGGTDTQYF. CDR3 nucleotides: TGCGCCAGCAGCTTCTTTGGGGGGACAGATACGCAGTATTTT. The rearrangement joins TRBV5-1 to TRBJ2-3, with TRBD2 as a possible D gene (6 bases). Germline V gene data show CDR1 as SGHRS and CDR2 as YFSETQ. V was pared by 2 bases and J by 3 bases, with 10 bases between. The CDR3 is made up of 14 amino acids. Based on the CDR3 plus reference TRBV5-1 and TRBJ2-3, the full variable domain is KAGVTQTPRYLIKTRGQQVTLSCSPISGHRSVSWYQQTPGQGLQFLFEYFSETQRNKGNFPGRFSGRQFSNSRSEMNVSTLELGDSALYLCASSFFGGTDTQYFGPGTRLTVL.

This clonotype was detected ten times or more. This chain uses TRBV6-6 with TRBJ2-5; TRBD1 agrees at 7 bases. With V trimmed by 7 bases and J by 2 bases, 7 bases remained unmatched. The CDR3 is 14 residues long. Looked up from germline, CDR1 is MNHNY and CDR2 is SVGAGI (reference sequence). As DNA, the CDR3 is TGTGCCAGCACTTCCTTGGGACAGCAAGAGACCCAGTACTTC. It translates to CASTSLGQQETQYF.

This clonotype came up many times. The DNA of the CDR3 is TGTGCCAGCAGCCCCAGCACGGGGGCCGCCGGGGAGCTGTTTTTT. Translation gives CASSPSTGAAGELFF. The chain combines TRBV11-3 with TRBJ2-2; D tentatively reads TRBD1 or TRBD2 (6 bases each). The CDR3 totals 15 residues. V lost 5 bases and J lost 6, with 16 bases in between. Germline V CDR1 and CDR2: SGHNT, YENEEA. Supplemented by reference TRBV11-3 and TRBJ2-2, the full variable domain reads EAGVVQSPRYKIIEKKQPVAFWCNPISGHNTLYWYLQNLGQGPELLIRYENEEAVDDSQLPKDRFSAERLKGVDSTLKIQPAELGDSAVYLCASSPSTGAAGELFFGEGSRLTVL.

The gene calls are TRBV7-8 and TRBJ2-3, with 11 bases identical to TRBD2. V shed 5 bases and J 3 bases; nucleotides not matched to a gene: 4. Germline assignment: CDR1 SGHVS and CDR2 FQNEAQ. The CDR3 is 15 residues long. CDR3 residues: CASSPGLAATDTQYF. The CDR3 DNA is TGTGCCAGCAGCCCGGGACTAGCGGCTACAGATACGCAGTATTTT.

The sample holds many counts of this clonotype. This rearrangement joins TRBV20-1 to TRBJ1-1, with D possibly TRBD1 on 6 matching bases. V was clipped by 3 bases and J by 5 bases, with 16 bases between them. The CDR3 loop spans 14 amino acids. Per the germline V gene, CDR1 is DFQATT and CDR2 is SNEGSKA (reference sequence). CDR3 amino acids: CSASELGAGTEAFF. The CDR3 nucleotides read TGCAGTGCTAGTGAGCTGGGGGCGGGTACTGAAGCTTTCTTT.

This clonotype was detected only a few times. The chain carries TRBV18 and TRBJ2-1; D gene unclear. The CDR3 covers 11 residues. Germline-derived CDR1 and CDR2 are KGHSH and LQKENI. V lost 2 bases and J lost 9, with 5 bases in between. This CDR3 reads CASSPDGEQFF. Written as DNA, the CDR3 is TGTGCCAGCTCACCAGATGGTGAGCAGTTCTTC.

In its sample, this clonotype was seen many times. The V call is TRBV5-5, the J call TRBJ2-1, with D possibly being TRBD1 (5 bases). This CDR3 region has 13 residues. Germline values: CDR1 SGHKS, CDR2 YYEKEE (reference sequence). Trimming pared 1 base from V and 5 bases from J, leaving 7 bases between. CDR3 nucleotides: TGTGCCAGCAGCTTGACAGGTAACAATGAGCAGTTCTTC. Encoded protein: CASSLTGNNEQFF.

This clonotype was seen ten or more times. The V gene is TRBV29-1, the J gene TRBJ2-1, with 8 bases identical to TRBD2. This CDR3 has 12 amino acids. V was pared by 8 bases and J by 7 bases, with 7 bases of the junction left unmatched. CDR1 SQVTM and CDR2 ANQGSEA come from the germline V gene. CDR3 nucleotides: TGCAGCACACGGGGGGGCCGGAATGAGCAGTTCTTC. Translated: CSTRGGRNEQFF.

This clonotype occurred many times. The chain employs TRBV29-1 and TRBJ2-2, with a tentative D call TRBD1 (7 bases). CDR3 length: 13 residues. Germline CDR1 reads SQVTM; CDR2 reads ANQGSEA. Trimming removed 4 bases at V and 6 bases at J, with 12 bases between. The CDR3 DNA is TGCAGCGTTGGACAGGGAGGAGCCGGGGAGCTGTTTTTT. It translates to CSVGQGGAGELFF.

There are a few counts of this clonotype. DNA of the CDR3: TGCGCCAGCAGCTTGGCCGGCCAAGGGTCTGGAAACACCATATATTTT. Amino acids: CASSLAGQGSGNTIYF. The V call is TRBV5-1, the J call TRBJ1-3, with unresolved D. Germline V lookup: CDR1 SGHRS, CDR2 YFSETQ. The germline V and J ends were trimmed by 0 bases and 1 base, with 11 bases remaining between them. The length of the CDR3 is 16 residues.

This clonotype occurred many times. The chain links TRBV20-1 to TRBJ2-5; either TRBD1 or TRBD2 may fit D (6 bases each). Germline V gene sequence: CDR1 DFQATT, CDR2 SNEGSKA (reference sequence). Trimming stripped 6 bases from V and 5 bases from J, with 13 bases between. The CDR3 loop spans 12 amino acids. CDR3 protein: CSAKGGRETQYF. The CDR3 DNA reads as TGCAGTGCAAAAGGGGGGCGGGAGACCCAGTACTTC.

This clonotype appeared many times. The chain uses TRBV5-1 and TRBJ2-1; TRBD2 matches at 11 bases. Germline loops: CDR1 SGHRS, CDR2 YFSETQ. Trimming removed 0 bases from V and 3 bases from J; junction bases left unmatched: 14. The CDR3 has 20 residues. CDR3 coding DNA: TGCGCCAGCAGCTTGGTGGGGCTTACTAGCGGGGGCCGAAACTACAATGAGCAGTTCTTC. Its protein is CASSLVGLTSGGRNYNEQFF.

This clonotype was seen repeatedly, ten times or more. V gene TRBV29-1 combines with J gene TRBJ1-4; D remains ambiguous. Per germline, CDR1 SQVTM and CDR2 ANQGSEA. V lost 5 bases, J lost 8 bases, and 9 bases lay in between. The CDR3 is 11 residues long. CDR3 bases: TGCAGCGTTTCCCTCCAGGAAAAACTGTTTTTT. Translated, it gives CSVSLQEKLFF. Full variable domain (remainder filled in from reference TRBV29-1 and TRBJ1-4): SAVISQKPSRDICQRGTSLTIQCQVDSQVTMMFWYRQQPGQSLTLIATANQGSEATYESGFVIDKFPISRPNLTFSTLTVSNMSPEDSSIYLCSVSLQEKLFFGSGTQLSVL.

This clonotype appeared many times. The chain links TRBV5-5 to TRBJ2-3; TRBD2 might be the D (6 bases). The CDR3 spans 15 residues. The V gene's germline CDR1 is SGHKS and CDR2 YYEKEE (reference sequence). The germline V and J ends were trimmed by 1 base and 7 bases, with 16 bases remaining between them. CDR3 region: CASSLSGGGGNTQYF. The DNA for the CDR3 is TGTGCCAGCAGCTTGAGTGGTGGGGGAGGAAATACGCAGTATTTT.

The table lists this clonotype with many counts. The chain links TRBV5-1 to TRBJ2-5, with D tentatively TRBD1 or TRBD2 (5 bases each). V shed 4 bases and J shed 1 base, with 14 bases lying between them. CDR1 and CDR2 (germline): SGHRS, YFSETQ. The CDR3 has 15 amino acids. The CDR3 region is CASSPKGRVQETQYF. CDR3 sequence (DNA): TGCGCCAGCAGCCCAAAGGGACGGGTCCAAGAGACCCAGTACTTC.

This clonotype was seen repeatedly, ten times or more. This chain links TRBV5-1 with TRBJ2-5, with D unclear. There are 12 residues in the CDR3. Germline V gene lookup returns CDR1 SGHRS and CDR2 YFSETQ. V lost 4 bases and J lost 3, with 7 bases in between. The CDR3 loop reads CASSETEETQYF. The CDR3 bases are TGCGCCAGCAGCGAGACTGAAGAGACCCAGTACTTC.

This clonotype was detected ten times or more. V is TRBV12-3 or TRBV12-4 and J is TRBJ1-5; maybe TRBD1 (5 bases). The CDR3 runs to 14 residues. With 2 bases removed from V and 9 bases from J, the gap between germline ends came to 14 bases. DNA of the CDR3: TGTGCCAGCAGTTTAACAACCGGGGGGGGGCCCCAGCATTTT. It specifies CASSLTTGGGPQHF.

This clonotype was recorded at least ten times. The chain recombines TRBV24-1 with TRBJ2-1, with TRBD2 identical over 12 bases. The V segment lost 4 bases and the J segment 0 bases; nucleotides outside the gene matches: 3. Germline V gene lookup returns CDR1 KGHDR and CDR2 SFDVKD. The CDR3 has 17 amino acids. CDR3 protein: CATSDSTSGSSYNEQFF. CDR3 DNA: TGTGCCACCAGTGACTCGACTAGCGGGAGCTCCTACAATGAGCAGTTCTTC.

This clonotype has at least ten counts. J is TRBJ1-4 and V is TRBV29-1; 9 nucleotides agree with TRBD1. V gave up 4 bases and J gave up 6 bases; unmatched junction bases: 6. The CDR3 is 14 amino acids. Germline loops: CDR1 SQVTM, CDR2 ANQGSEA. The CDR3 sequence: CSVGTGGGDEKLFF. CDR3 DNA sequence: TGCAGCGTTGGTACAGGGGGCGGAGATGAAAAACTGTTTTTT.

This clonotype was counted a few times. The chain couples TRBV27 to TRBJ2-5, with 9 nucleotides matching TRBD2. CDR1 MNHEY and CDR2 SMNVEV come from the germline V gene (reference sequence). This CDR3 is built from 14 residues. After removal of 6 bases from V and 5 bases from J, the junction contained 7 bases not matched to a gene. CDR3 in DNA: TGTGCCAGCAGAAGCCTAGCGGGGAGCGAGACCCAGTACTTC. Translating it yields CASRSLAGSETQYF.

This clonotype was counted ten times or more. The chain recombines TRBV28 with TRBJ2-3; tentatively, D is TRBD1 (6 bases). CDR1 is MDHEN and CDR2 is SYDVKM in the germline V gene. Trimming took off 5 bases at V and 5 bases at J, with 14 bases between the two ends. The CDR3 has 14 residues. For the CDR3, the DNA is TGTGCCAGCAGTACCCTGACAGGCAAAGATACGCAGTATTTT. As protein: CASSTLTGKDTQYF.

The chain carries TRBV6-4 and TRBJ2-7; D perhaps matches TRBD1 (6 bases). The CDR3 has 16 residues. Germline lookup yields CDR1 MRHNA and CDR2 SNTAGT. V lost 4 bases and J lost 1, with 17 bases in between. The CDR3 loop reads CASSGTGQPASYEQYF. The CDR3, as DNA: TGTGCCAGCAGTGGAACTGGACAGCCCGCTTCCTACGAGCAGTACTTC.

This clonotype was observed many times. The chain joins TRBV21-1 to TRBJ1-5; the D call of TRBD1 is as the table states it, not checked on the DNA. TRBV21-1 is reported as a pseudogene. This CDR3 has 16 amino acids. CDR3 sequence (DNA): TGTGCCAGCAGCAAGATACAGGGAGATAGCAATCAGCCCCAGCATTTT. Translation: CASSKIQGDSNQPQHF.